The 8 T cell receptor beta chains below were found in one sample sequenced in a study of blood T cell repertoires in COVID-19. The protocol was immunoSEQ multiplex PCR, while the TCRdb copy is restricted to in-frame clones and leaves out a portion. The table has under 300,000 clones, roughly 84% seen once; the top ten hold 1.5%. Sequencing was carried out using peripheral blood. All receptors come from a woman in her forties who had recovered from COVID-19.

The J gene is TRBJ2-5, the V gene TRBV7-9; 13 bases line up with TRBD2. The CDR3 is 16 amino acids. Per germline, CDR1 SEHNR and CDR2 FQNEAQ (reference sequence). V dropped 5 bases and J dropped 3; count of bases not matched to a gene: 6. DNA for the CDR3: TGTGCCAGCAGCCGAACTAGCGGGGGGGCCAAAGAGACCCAGTACTTC. Amino acids: CASSRTSGGAKETQYF.

V and J are TRBV5-1 and TRBJ2-1; 9 bases are a match to TRBD2. The CDR3 has 15 amino acids. The V segment lost 0 bases and the J segment 7 bases; nucleotides outside the gene matches: 5. In germline, CDR1 is SGHRS, CDR2 YFSETQ. The CDR3 loop is CASSLDRGGANEQFF. The CDR3, as DNA: TGCGCCAGCAGCTTGGACCGCGGGGGGGCGAATGAGCAGTTCTTC.

The chain employs TRBV28 and TRBJ1-2, with 8 bases lining up with TRBD1. Trimming cost V 4 bases and J 7 bases; bases outside gene matches: 14. The CDR3 has 16 residues. Germline V gene lookup returns CDR1 MDHEN and CDR2 SYDVKM. This chain's CDR3 is CASSSPPGQGGSGYTF. The CDR3, as DNA: TGTGCCAGCAGTTCACCCCCAGGACAGGGCGGGAGTGGCTACACCTTC.

V and J are TRBV6-5 and TRBJ1-1; D gene uncertain. The germline V gene encodes CDR1 MNHEY and CDR2 SVGAGI. V shed 2 bases and J shed 2 bases, with 6 bases lying between them. The CDR3 consists of 13 residues. CDR3 nucleotide sequence: TGTGCCAGCAGTTACCTCCTCAACACTGAAGCTTTCTTT. This gives the protein CASSYLLNTEAFF.

CDR3 bases: TGTGCCAGCAGCTTAGAGTCCGCGGGGGGCGCAGATACGCAGTATTTT. This translates into CASSLESAGGADTQYF. The rearrangement joins TRBV11-3 to TRBJ2-3, with TRBD2 identical over 8 bases. The CDR3 runs 16 residues. The germline CDR1 and CDR2 sequences are SGHNT and YENEEA. The J segment lost 4 bases and the V segment lost 0 bases, leaving 6 bases of the junction unmatched. The full variable domain, with the rest looked up from reference TRBV11-3 and TRBJ2-3, is EAGVVQSPRYKIIEKKQPVAFWCNPISGHNTLYWYLQNLGQGPELLIRYENEEAVDDSQLPKDRFSAERLKGVDSTLKIQPAELGDSAVYLCASSLESAGGADTQYFGPGTRLTVL.

The chain is built from TRBV7-9 and TRBJ2-3, with unresolved D. CDR1 and CDR2 from the germline V gene are SEHNR and FQNEAQ (reference sequence). This CDR3 is 13 amino acids long. V was cut by 0 bases and J by 8 bases, with 9 bases left in between. The chain's CDR3 is CASSLAPGGTQYF. The CDR3 DNA sequence: TGTGCCAGCAGCTTAGCCCCCGGCGGTACGCAGTATTTT.

This chain links TRBV10-3 with TRBJ1-1; maybe TRBD1 (5 bases). V gave up 6 bases and J gave up 2 bases, with 16 bases separating them. Germline lookup yields CDR1 ENHRY and CDR2 SYGVKD. The length of the CDR3 is 15 residues. CDR3 DNA: TGTGCCATCAGGGACACTCGCAGGAGCAACACTGAAGCTTTCTTT. Translated, it gives CAIRDTRRSNTEAFF.

This chain joins TRBV29-1 and TRBJ2-7, with D possibly matching TRBD2 (6 bases). Germline assignment: CDR1 SQVTM and CDR2 ANQGSEA. CDR3 length equals 14 residues. V was pared by 1 base and J by 2 bases, with 12 bases between. The CDR3 nucleotides are TGCAGCGTTGAAGTCGGGGGTAAGCCCTACGAGCAGTACTTC. Translated, it gives CSVEVGGKPYEQYF.